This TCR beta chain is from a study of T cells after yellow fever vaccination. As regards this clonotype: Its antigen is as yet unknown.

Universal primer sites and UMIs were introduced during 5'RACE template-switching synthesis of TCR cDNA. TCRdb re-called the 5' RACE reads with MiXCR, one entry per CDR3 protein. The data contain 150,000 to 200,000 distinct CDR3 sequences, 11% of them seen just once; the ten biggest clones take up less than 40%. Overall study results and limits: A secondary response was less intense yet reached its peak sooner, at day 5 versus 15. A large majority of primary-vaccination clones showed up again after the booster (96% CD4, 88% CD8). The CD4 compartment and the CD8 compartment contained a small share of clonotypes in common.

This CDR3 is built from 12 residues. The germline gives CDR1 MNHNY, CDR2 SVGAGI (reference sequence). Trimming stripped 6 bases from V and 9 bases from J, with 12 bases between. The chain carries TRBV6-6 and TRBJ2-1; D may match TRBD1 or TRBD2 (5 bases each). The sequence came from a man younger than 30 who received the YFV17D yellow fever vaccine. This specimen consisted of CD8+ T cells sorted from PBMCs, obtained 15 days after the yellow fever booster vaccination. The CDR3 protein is CASSPGTGEQFF. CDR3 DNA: TGTGCCAGCAGCCCCGGGACGGGTGAGCAGTTCTTC.